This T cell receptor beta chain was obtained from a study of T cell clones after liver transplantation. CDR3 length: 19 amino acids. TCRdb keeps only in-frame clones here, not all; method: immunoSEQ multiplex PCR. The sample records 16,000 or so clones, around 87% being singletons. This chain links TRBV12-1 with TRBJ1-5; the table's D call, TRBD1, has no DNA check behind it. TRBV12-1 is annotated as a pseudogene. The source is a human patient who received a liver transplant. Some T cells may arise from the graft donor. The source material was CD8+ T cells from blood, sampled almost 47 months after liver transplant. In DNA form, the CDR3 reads TGTGCCAGCAGGCGTAAAGGGACAGGAGGGGGACTTAGCAATCAGCCCCAGCATTTT. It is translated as CASRRKGTGGGLSNQPQHF.